The next 7 T cell receptor beta chains were all read from a single sample in a study of tumor-infiltrating lymphocytes in primary liver carcinoma (dated by TCRdb to 2016 to 2017). TRIzol reagent was used to extract blood RNA from unsorted whole blood, while the DNeasy Blood & Tissue kit provided the germline DNA. TCRdb records Illumina HiSeq 2500 as the sequencer. Using a constant-region primer and ProtoScript II reverse transcriptase, TCRbeta-specific cDNA was reverse-transcribed from 450 to 650 ng total RNA. Three nested multiplex PCR rounds, following a slightly modified ARM-PCR procedure, were used to build the TCRbeta libraries. Each of the first two PCR rounds ran for approximately 9 cycles using multiplex TRBV1-TRBV30 forward primers together with a Cbeta reverse primer. TCRdb handled the public reads itself, with Q25 trimming in fastp and clone calling in MiXCR, and kept productive beta chains. One record per CDR3 amino acid sequence lists the most common genes and DNA. The sample contains around 210,000 distinct CDR3 sequences, roughly two thirds of them found a single time. The ten largest clones represent roughly 6.4% of the sample.

Input material: peripheral blood. These receptors originate from a woman in her sixties or seventies with primary liver carcinoma and hepatitis B virus infection.

This clonotype appeared many times. This chain links TRBV4-1 with TRBJ2-7; 7 bases are a match to TRBD2. Germline assignment: CDR1 MGHRA and CDR2 YSYEKL. Trimming took 1 base from V and 2 from J; bases not matched to a gene: 8. This CDR3 region has 16 residues. As DNA, the CDR3 is TGCGCCAGCAGCCAAGCCCTTGGACTAGTTGCCTACGAGCAGTACTTC. Its translation is CASSQALGLVAYEQYF.

As concerns this clonotype: Just one base apart from a much larger clone, this may be a read error. This chain links TRBV12-3 or TRBV12-4 with TRBJ2-2; D may be TRBD1 or TRBD2 (5 bases each). This CDR3 is 17 amino acids long. The CDR3 DNA is TGTGCCAGCAGTTTAGCGCTCACAGGCTATGATACCGGGGAGCTGCTTTTT. It encodes CASSLALTGYDTGELLF.

This clonotype was counted between two and nine times. A junction boundary mismatches the germline segment, possibly from a read error. V is TRBV4-2 and J is TRBJ2-7; the D gene could be TRBD1 or TRBD2 (5 bases each). The CDR3 is 14 residues long. Germline V gene lookup returns CDR1 LGHNA and CDR2 YNFKEQ. CDR3 region: CDSSQPGTSGEQYF. The CDR3 DNA sequence: TGTGACAGCAGCCAGCCGGGGACCTCTGGGGAGCAGTACTTC.

The rearrangement uses TRBV4-1 and TRBJ1-2; D unresolved. Germline CDR1 MGHRA, CDR2 YSYEKL. The CDR3 sequence is 12 residues long. V lost 6 bases and J 6 bases, leaving 11 bases between the germline ends. DNA for the CDR3: TGCGCCAGCAGGTCGACCAAGCATGGCTACACCTTC. It codes for CASRSTKHGYTF.

On this clonotype: The conserved final phenylalanine or tryptophan is absent from the CDR3, which likely points to a read error. No DNA is shown, since the ends of the CDR3 on it are uncertain; the CDR3 is the one TCRdb lists. The rearrangement links TRBV11-3 to TRBJ2-1; the DNA was not used to check the table's D call, TRBD1. The CDR3 contains 16 residues when both ends are counted. The germline CDR1 and CDR2 sequences are SGHNT and YENEEA. The CDR3 is CASSLDGQGARNEQSL.

About this clonotype: At one of its ends the junction is not consistent with the germline gene, which may arise from a read error. V usage is TRBV11-2 and J usage is TRBJ2-1; D may be TRBD1 or TRBD2 (5 bases each). This CDR3 is 15 amino acids long. Germline V lookup: CDR1 SGHAT, CDR2 FQNNGV. The CDR3 is CARSLGTSGYNEQFF. DNA for the CDR3: TGTGCCAGAAGCTTAGGGACCAGCGGTTACAATGAGCAATTCTTC.

Only a few counts were recorded for this clonotype. The chain uses TRBV7-8 and TRBJ1-5, with D hard to call. The germline gives CDR1 SGHVS, CDR2 FQNEAQ. The germline V and J ends were trimmed by 1 base and 7 bases, with 11 bases remaining between them. The CDR3 has 14 amino acids. The DNA of the CDR3 is TGTGCCAGCAGCTTAGACACGGGGAGACAGCCCCAGCATTTT. The encoded protein is CASSLDTGRQPQHF.